The entry below describes one T cell receptor beta chain. Its antigen is unknown. Base qualities are missing; no much larger clone stands one base away. Reading from cysteine to phenylalanine, the CDR3 counts 17 amino acids. Kept here is only the CDR3 DNA, which spans 51 bases and is read in frame from base 1. Genomic DNA was isolated from the sorted cells so that the TCRbeta CDR3 region could be sequenced. TCRbeta CDR3 regions were sequenced using the immunoSEQ Assay. Sourced from immuneACCESS, this table was stored by TCRdb with only in-frame sequences that have V and J called. A share of the clones is absent; for the studies checked, an unresolved V gene accounts for under half, and the remainder has no known explanation. This sample comprises tens of thousands of clones, more than 75% of them detected only once. In total, the top ten clones hold 8.5% to 10% of the sample. These data are taken from a study of OX40 agonist ivuxolimab in advanced cancers. Some background on the complete study: Ivuxolimab, which targeted the costimulatory receptor OX40 (CD134), was an agonistic, fully human IgG2 monoclonal antibody. Of the roughly 50 dose-escalation patients, hepatocellular carcinoma was present in around 20, melanoma in around 15, renal cell carcinoma in 9 and head and neck cancer in 9. Partial responses were achieved by three dose-escalation patients, of whom one had hepatocellular carcinoma and two had cutaneous melanoma. Peripheral TCRbeta sequencing aimed to test whether ivuxolimab altered TCR sequence diversity and caused clonal T-cell expansion. The paper reports the monotherapy dose-escalation portion (N of about 54 patients) of the phase I ivuxolimab trial. Intravenous ivuxolimab was administered to patients every 2 weeks at six dose levels: 0.01, 0.1, 0.3, 1.5, 3 and 10 mg/kg. The dose-escalation cohort was about 83% male with a mean age of around 64 years, ranging from roughly 23 to 80. Patients were allowed to have had prior anti-PD-1, anti-PD-L1 or anti-CTLA-4 therapy, and around 41% of the dose-escalation patients had previously received checkpoint inhibitors. Points the paper makes about the study in general: In the 0.1-3.0 mg/kg groups, partial responders were among the patients with the lowest normalized peripheral clonal expansion, particularly in CD8+ T cells. After ivuxolimab, more expanded clones were found on average in CD8+ T cells than in CD4+ T cells. Low levels of normalized T-cell clonal expansion were also seen in some patients who did not respond. The antigen specificity of the clonally expanded peripheral T cells was not determined. At doses of 0.1 to 3.0 mg/kg, clonal expansion of both CD4+ and CD8+ T cells in blood was seen between baseline and week 6.

Patients with autoimmune disease history or receiving systemic immunosuppression were excluded from the trial. Peripheral blood for TCR sequencing was drawn from every dose cohort at baseline, at cycle 4 day 1 and at cycle 7 day 1. Samples came from an open-label, multicenter, first-in-human phase I dose-escalation trial of ivuxolimab. Adults with locally advanced or metastatic head and neck squamous cell, hepatocellular, melanoma or renal cell carcinoma were enrolled in the trial. Before TCR sequencing, CD4+ and CD8+ T cells were separately sorted from peripheral blood. This clonotype originated in an adult with an advanced solid tumor such as melanoma, head and neck, liver or kidney cancer. The sequence links TRBV21-1 to TRBJ1-6; TRBD1 was called by the table and not checked on the DNA. TRBV21-1 is annotated as a pseudogene. The specimen was CD4+ or CD8+ T cells sorted from blood, collected in a trial of the OX40 agonist ivuxolimab. The DNA reads TGTGCCAGCAGCAAAGCTGGCCCCAGGGGTAATAATTCACCCCTCCACTTT. This gives the protein CASSKAGPRGNNSPLHF.